The present T cell receptor (beta chain) was sequenced within a study of early T cells in non-severe SARS-CoV-2 infection (dated by TCRdb to the early 2020s). Background for the entire study: Because TCR sequencing relied on bulk RNA taken from unsorted whole blood, pairing of alpha and beta chains was not possible. What the authors observed across the whole study: VDJdb matching was skewed toward anti-spike CD8 responses and likely underestimated virus-specific expansions by missing private and CD4 specificities.

At the junction V is shortened by 4 bases and J by 0 bases, with 13 bases in between. The CDR3 contains 16 residues, cysteine and phenylalanine counted. CDR3 DNA only is kept here, 48 bases in frame from base 1. The CDR1 and CDR2 encoded by the germline V gene (reference sequence) are SGHNT and YYREEE. The protocol used for the library was 5' RACE. TCRdb records NextSeq 500 as the sequencer. In the TCR library protocol, unique molecular identifiers were attached to individual cDNA molecules to correct for PCR bias and sequencing error. Both TCR alpha and beta chains were sequenced, and tight co-correlation was observed between alpha and beta sequence abundances in each sample. Under the source paper's analysis protocol: Decombinator V4 was used to annotate TCR sequences for V gene, J gene and CDR3. TCRs were defined as expanded if a significant change between any two time points was detected under a Poisson model with p below 0.0001. TCR abundances were normalised to the total number of TCRs sequenced in each sample and reported as counts per million. MAIT TCRs were defined by TRAV1-2 paired with TRAJ12, TRAJ20 or TRAJ33, and iNKT TCRs by TRAV10 paired with TRAJ18. VDJdb, accessed 1 November 2021, was searched for CMV, EBV and SARS-CoV-2 annotated TCRs, with TCRs annotated for multiple antigens excluded. TCRdb took the public reads, trimmed them with fastp at Q25, ran MiXCR for clone calling and kept in-frame beta chains. All rows with the same CDR3 protein become a single entry with the most common DNA and genes. In this record, the V and J calls reflect TCRdb's handling and not the investigators' own analysis. Present in this sample are roughly 90,000 distinct CDR3 sequences, 12% to 15% of which were seen just once. About 6% of the sample is taken by the ten largest.

Ten or more counts support this clonotype. Its antigen is currently not known. Base quality data are lacking; no much larger clone is found one base away. Set within a cohort of healthcare workers in London, UK, this nested case-control study involved weekly PCR testing of nasopharyngeal swabs along with blood sampling. Healthcare workers were enrolled in the week of the UK lockdown, from 23 to 31 March 2020, and were followed every week for up to roughly 16 weeks. This clonotype originated in an adult who was a healthcare worker with PCR-confirmed SARS-CoV-2 infection or an uninfected control (not recorded which). Sequenced sample: whole blood. The V and J segments used are TRBV5-4 and TRBJ2-2; there is no confident call for the D gene. The DNA reads as follows: TGTGCCAGCAGCCGCGTTGGGGATACGAACACCGGGGAGCTGTTTTTT. This is translated as CASSRVGDTNTGELFF.